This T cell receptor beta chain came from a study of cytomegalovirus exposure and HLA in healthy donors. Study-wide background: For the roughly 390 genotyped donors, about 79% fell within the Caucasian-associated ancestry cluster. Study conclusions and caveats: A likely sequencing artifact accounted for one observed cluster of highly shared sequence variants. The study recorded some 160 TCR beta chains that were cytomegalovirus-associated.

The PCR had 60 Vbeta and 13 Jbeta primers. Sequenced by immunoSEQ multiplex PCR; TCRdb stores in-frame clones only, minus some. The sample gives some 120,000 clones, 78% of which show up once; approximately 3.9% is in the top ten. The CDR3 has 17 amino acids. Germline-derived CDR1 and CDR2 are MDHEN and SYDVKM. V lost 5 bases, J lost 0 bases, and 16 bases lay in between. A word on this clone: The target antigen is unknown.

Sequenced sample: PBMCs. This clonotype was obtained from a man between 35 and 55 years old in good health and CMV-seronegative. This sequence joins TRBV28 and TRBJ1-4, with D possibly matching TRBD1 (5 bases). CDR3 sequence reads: CASSPLTAHATNEKLFF. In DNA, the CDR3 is TGTGCCAGCAGTCCTCTGACAGCCCATGCAACTAATGAAAAACTGTTTTTT. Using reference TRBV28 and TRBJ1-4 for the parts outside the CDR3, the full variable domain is DVKVTQSSRYLVKRTGEKVFLECVQDMDHENMFWYRQDPGLGLRLIYFSYDVKMKEKGDIPEGYSVSREKKERFSLILESASTNQTSMYLCASSPLTAHATNEKLFFGSGTQLSVL.